These 2 T cell receptor beta chains were sequenced from one sample in a study of T cell repertoires in ileal Crohn's disease. TCRdb keeps only in-frame clones here, not all; method: immunoSEQ multiplex PCR. The table shows about 7,200 clones, with just under 75% occurring only once. The time point here: proximal margin of the surgical specimen (macroscopically non-inflamed). Sequencing was performed on ileal tissue. Source of these receptors: an adult with Crohn's disease.

This clone has just one count. The V call is TRBV10-2, the J call TRBJ2-3; 13 bases fit TRBD2. Looked up from germline, CDR1 is WSHSY and CDR2 is SAAADI. The trim removed 4 bases at V and 5 bases at J, leaving 0 bases unmatched. There are 14 residues in the CDR3. The CDR3 here is CASSGTSGRDTQYF. In nucleotides, the CDR3 is TGCGCCAGCAGTGGGACTAGCGGGAGAGATACGCAGTATTTT.

This chain uses TRBV14 with TRBJ1-2; D is uncertain. The CDR3 totals 12 residues. The germline gives CDR1 SGHDN, CDR2 FVKESK. V was trimmed by 1 base and J by 8 bases, leaving 8 bases between them. Here the CDR3 DNA reads TGTGCCAGCAGCCAAGGGAGGTGGGGCTACACCTTC. Its protein is CASSQGRWGYTF.